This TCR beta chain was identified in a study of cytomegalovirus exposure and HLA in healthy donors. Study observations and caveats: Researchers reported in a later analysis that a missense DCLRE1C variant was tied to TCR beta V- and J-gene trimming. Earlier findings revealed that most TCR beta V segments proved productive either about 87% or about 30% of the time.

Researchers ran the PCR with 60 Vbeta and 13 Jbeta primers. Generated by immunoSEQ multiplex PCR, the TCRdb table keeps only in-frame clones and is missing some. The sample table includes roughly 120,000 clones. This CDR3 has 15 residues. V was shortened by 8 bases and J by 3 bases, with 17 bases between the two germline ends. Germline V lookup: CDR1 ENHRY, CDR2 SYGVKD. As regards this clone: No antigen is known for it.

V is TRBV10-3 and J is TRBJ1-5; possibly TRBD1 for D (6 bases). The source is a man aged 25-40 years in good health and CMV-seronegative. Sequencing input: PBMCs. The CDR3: CAIARGGYVNQPQHF. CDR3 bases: TGTGCCATCGCTCGAGGGGGTTACGTCAATCAGCCCCAGCATTTT.